The clone carrying this T cell receptor (beta chain) was detected ten times or more. The antigen remains unidentified. Time point in this sample: newly diagnosed GD, antithyroid drugs for less than 3 months. From PBMCs, RNA was extracted and then used to make the TCR library. Xi'an, China, was home to the endocrinology department that provided patients. The sample belongs to a study of regulatory T cells in long-lasting Graves disease. The study, taken as a whole, reports: Comparison showed that persistent patients shared more public clonotypes (2,741) than new patients (around 1,000). Limited samples may have lowered accuracy.

Both iRepertoire HTBI primers and Arm-PCR of CDR3 regions were used to build the TCR beta libraries. TCRdb recomputed calls from the multiplex PCR reads with MiXCR, one row per CDR3 protein. The sample gives around 420,000 distinct CDR3 sequences, about a sixth of which show up once; about a fifth is in the top ten. The junction had 18 bases not matched to a gene; V was cut back by 5 bases and J by 5 bases. Per the germline V gene, CDR1 is SGHTA and CDR2 is FQGNSA. The CDR3 has 20 residues. The clonotype comes from a female donor with Graves disease. The sequences come from peripheral blood mononuclear cells (PBMCs), collected at new diagnosis, from a patient treated with antithyroid drugs. The chain couples TRBV7-2 to TRBJ2-3; TRBD2 aligns across 14 bases. For the CDR3, the DNA is TGTGCCAGCAGCCCGAAAGCGACTAGCGGGGGGGCACCACAAATAGATACGCAGTATTTT. As protein: CASSPKATSGGAPQIDTQYF.